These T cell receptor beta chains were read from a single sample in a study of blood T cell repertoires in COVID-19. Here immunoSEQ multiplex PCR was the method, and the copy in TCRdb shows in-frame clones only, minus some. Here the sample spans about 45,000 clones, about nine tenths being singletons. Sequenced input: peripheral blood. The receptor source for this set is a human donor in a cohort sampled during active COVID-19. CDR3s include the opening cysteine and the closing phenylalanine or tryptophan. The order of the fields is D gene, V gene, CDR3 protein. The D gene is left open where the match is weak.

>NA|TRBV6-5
CASTTGWADGYTF
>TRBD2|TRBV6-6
CASSYGGGETQYF
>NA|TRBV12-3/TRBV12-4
CASTPGDNEQFF
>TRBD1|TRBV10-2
CASSEGDRGNSPLHF
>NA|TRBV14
CASSQGRSYGYTF
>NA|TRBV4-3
CASSQAPQNTEAFF
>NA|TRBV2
CASSITPNTEAFF
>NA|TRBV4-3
CASSQGFDRSAEQYF
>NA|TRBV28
CASSYPNREAFF
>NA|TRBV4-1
CASSQAQTSPSSYEQYF
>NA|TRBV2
CASSDLGISGNTIYF
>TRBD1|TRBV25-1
CASSEGQGNLYGYTF
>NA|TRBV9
CASSVASSYNSPLHF
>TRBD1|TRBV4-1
CASSQEGQNYGYTF
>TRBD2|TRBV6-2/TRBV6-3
CASSYTSGGYEQYF
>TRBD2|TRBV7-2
CASSPSGGPYEQYF
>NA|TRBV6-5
CASKLGGRGNTIYF
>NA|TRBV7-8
CASSPSGTPAGPQHF
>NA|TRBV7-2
CASSLGQFEQYF
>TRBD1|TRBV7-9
CASSSYRGSINVLTF
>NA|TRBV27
CASSFTGSVNTEAFF
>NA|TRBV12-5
CASVPGNTGELFF
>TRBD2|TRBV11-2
CASSHRGGLAGKYNEQFF
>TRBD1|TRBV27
CASSPRQGGTALTNYGYTF
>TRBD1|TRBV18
CASSRSGGALNTEAFF
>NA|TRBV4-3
CASSQQMNTEAFF
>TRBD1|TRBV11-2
CASSLDRARGQGIYEQYF
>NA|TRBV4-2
CASSTGQGNGEQYF
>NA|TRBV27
CASSLSSQGVDYGYTF
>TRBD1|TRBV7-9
CASSLLRTGWPYEQYF